Each of the 2 T cell receptor beta chains below was sequenced from the same sample in a study of T cells in Graves' hyperthyroidism and ophthalmopathy. RNA transcripts provided the source from which TCR beta CDR3 regions were amplified. The HTBI primer set served for first-round RT-PCR of the TCR CDR3. TCRdb re-called the multiplex PCR reads through MiXCR, storing one row per CDR3 protein. The sample yields 350,000 to 500,000 distinct CDR3 sequences, around 13% seen once. The sample taken for sequencing was blood. The source is a woman between 18 and 29 years old with Graves' hyperthyroidism.

This clonotype has at least ten counts. The chain links TRBV29-1 to TRBJ1-2; no definite D call. Germline lookup yields CDR1 SQVTM and CDR2 ANQGSEA. Trimming stripped 3 bases from V and 2 bases from J, with 7 bases between. This CDR3 comprises 12 residues. CDR3 amino acids: CSVEDANYGYTF. The CDR3 DNA reads TGCAGCGTTGAGGATGCGAACTATGGCTACACCTTC. Combining the CDR3 with reference TRBV29-1 and TRBJ1-2 gives the whole variable domain SAVISQKPSRDICQRGTSLTIQCQVDSQVTMMFWYRQQPGQSLTLIATANQGSEATYESGFVIDKFPISRPNLTFSTLTVSNMSPEDSSIYLCSVEDANYGYTFGSGTRLTVV.

This clonotype was counted ten times or more. V is TRBV20-1 and J is TRBJ2-5; 15 bases map to TRBD2. The CDR3 length is 18 residues. Germline CDR1 DFQATT, CDR2 SNEGSKA (reference sequence). Trimming cost V 0 bases and J 5 bases; bases outside gene matches: 10. DNA of the CDR3: TGCAGTGCTAGAGACGGACTAGCGGGAGGGCCTATGGGTGAGACCCAGTACTTC. It yields the protein CSARDGLAGGPMGETQYF.